Listed here are 20 T cell receptor beta chains from one sample, sequenced in a study of T cells in localized non-small cell lung cancer. Assay: immunoSEQ multiplex PCR; the TCRdb copy retains only in-frame clones and omits some. This table has 1,500 to 2,000 clones, almost 35% appearing once. The sample in question was lung tumor tissue, obtained before any cancer treatment. These receptors were taken from a male donor aged 60 or over with stage III squamous cell lung carcinoma.

This clone was found a few times. The rearrangement uses TRBV11-3 and TRBJ2-7; D gene unclear. The CDR3 totals 16 residues. CDR1 and CDR2 (germline): SGHNT, YENEEA. V lost 1 base to trimming and J lost 4 bases, with 17 bases between them. The CDR3 loop is CASSLVGWRRAYEQYF. CDR3 DNA: TGTGCCAGCAGCTTAGTGGGGTGGAGAAGGGCTTACGAGCAGTACTTC.

This clone was observed a handful of times. The chain combines TRBV9 with TRBJ1-3, with D possibly being TRBD1 (5 bases). The CDR3 totals 13 residues. Germline CDR1 reads SGDLS; CDR2 reads YYNGEE. With 5 bases removed from V and 2 bases from J, the gap between germline ends came to 8 bases. CDR3 DNA sequence: TGTGCCAGCAGTGGGGGTACTGGAAACACCATATATTTT. Translated: CASSGGTGNTIYF. Based on the CDR3 plus reference TRBV9 and TRBJ1-3, the full variable domain is DSGVTQTPKHLITATGQRVTLRCSPRSGDLSVYWYQQSLDQGLQFLIQYYNGEERAKGNILERFSAQQFPDLHSELNLSSLELGDSALYFCASSGGTGNTIYFGEGSWLTVV.

V gene TRBV18 combines with J gene TRBJ2-7; D possibly corresponds to TRBD2 (5 bases). Per germline, CDR1 KGHSH and CDR2 LQKENI. The CDR3 runs 17 residues. The V end was cut by 4 bases, the J end by 0 bases, with 19 bases between. CDR3 region: CASSQTGFTSSSYEQYV. In nucleotides, the CDR3 is TGTGCCAGCTCACAAACGGGATTTACTTCGAGCTCCTACGAGCAGTACGTC.

This clone is medium-sized (0.01 to 0.1%) in the sample. The gene calls are TRBV23-1 and TRBJ1-1; D not resolved. TRBV23-1 is an ORF, and what it does is uncertain. Trimming took off 6 bases at V and 2 bases at J, with 10 bases between the two ends. The CDR3 is 13 residues long. CDR3 coding DNA: TGCGCCAGCAGCCCTCAGAGAAACACTGAAGCTTTCTTT. Translated: CASSPQRNTEAFF.

The chain links TRBV19 to TRBJ1-3; 11 positions agree with TRBD1. J lost 3 bases, V lost 3 bases, and 7 bases had no gene match. CDR3 size: 17 residues. Germline assignment: CDR1 LNHDA and CDR2 SQIVND (reference sequence). CDR3 in DNA: TGTGCCAGTAGTATCGTGGACAGGGGGCAGAGTGGAAACACCATATATTTT. The encoded protein is CASSIVDRGQSGNTIYF.

In this sample, this clone turned up a few times. At least one nucleotide is ambiguous or was not read, and the resulting amino acid is denoted X. The chain recombines TRBV29-1 with TRBJ1-1; a possible D gene is TRBD1 (6 bases). Between the trimmed V and J ends, which lost 7 bases and 4 bases, there was a span of 13 bases. CDR1 and CDR2 (germline): SQVTM, ANQGSEA. This CDR3 has 12 residues. The DNA of the CDR3 is TGCAGCGCYGTACAGGGACCCACTGAAGCTTTCTTT. It yields the protein CSXVQGPTEAFF. Given in full, the CDR3 is CSAVQGPTEAFF. The whole variable domain, filled in from reference TRBV29-1 and TRBJ1-1, reads SAVISQKPSRDICQRGTSLTIQCQVDSQVTMMFWYRQQPGQSLTLIATANQGSEATYESGFVIDKFPISRPNLTFSTLTVSNMSPEDSSIYLCSAVQGPTEAFFGQGTRLTVV.

This clone was counted a few times. This sequence joins TRBV6-8 and TRBJ1-2; D might be TRBD1 (5 bases). The CDR3 runs 14 residues. Trimming removed 2 bases from V and 3 bases from J, with 10 bases in between. In germline, CDR1 is MNHGY, CDR2 SAAAGT. In nucleotides, the CDR3 is TGTGCCAGCAGTTACGGGGGGGAGGACTATGGCTACACCTTC. Translation: CASSYGGEDYGYTF.

By share of the sample, this clone is large. This rearrangement joins TRBV9 to TRBJ2-5; D unresolved. The CDR3 has 14 residues. CDR1 is SGDLS and CDR2 is YYNGEE in the germline V gene. Trimming stripped 7 bases from V and 2 bases from J, with 15 bases between. This CDR3 reads CASLGERLQETQYF. The CDR3 DNA is TGTGCCAGCCTTGGGGAACGGCTACAAGAGACCCAGTACTTC.

This clone was detected only once. The V call is TRBV30, the J call TRBJ2-5, with D uncertain. CDR3 size: 13 residues. Germline V CDR1 and CDR2: GTSNPN, SVGIG (reference sequence). Between the trimmed V and J ends, which lost 6 bases and 7 bases, there was a span of 18 bases. CDR3 residues: CACPSSLGGTQYF. In DNA form, the CDR3 reads TGTGCCTGCCCCTCCAGCCTAGGCGGGACCCAGTACTTC.

This chain uses TRBV19 with TRBJ2-2, with TRBD2 matching over 12 bases. The CDR3 sequence is 17 residues long. Germline V gives CDR1 LNHDA, CDR2 SQIVND (reference sequence). After removal of 4 bases from V and 0 bases from J, the junction contained 3 bases not matched to a gene. CDR3 loop: CASSKASGGANTGELFF. The CDR3 DNA sequence: TGTGCCAGTAGTAAGGCTAGCGGGGGGGCGAACACCGGGGAGCTGTTTTTT.

This clone was found a few times. This chain links TRBV2 with TRBJ2-5; TRBD2 matches 7 bases. V dropped 0 bases and J dropped 7; count of bases not matched to a gene: 2. Germline values: CDR1 SNHLY, CDR2 FYNNEI. This CDR3 comprises 13 residues. CDR3 in DNA: TGTGCCAGCAGTGAAGCTGGGGGGGGGACCCAGTACTTC. Translated, it gives CASSEAGGGTQYF.

This clone was seen a handful of times. J is TRBJ2-5 and V is TRBV1; TRBD2 is the table's D call, not checked against the DNA. TRBV1 is an annotated pseudogene. This CDR3 is built from 17 residues. The chain's CDR3 is CASSLGLAGGLDETQYF. The CDR3 region has the DNA TGCGCCAGCAGCCTCGGCCTAGCGGGGGGGCTGGATGAGACCCAGTACTTC.

Within the sample, this clone is medium-sized. The gene calls are TRBV6-8 and TRBJ1-1, with 11 bases that match TRBD1. After removal of 4 bases from V and 1 base from J, the junction contained 2 bases not matched to a gene. This CDR3 has 15 residues. Germline assignment: CDR1 MNHGY and CDR2 SAAAGT. CDR3 in amino acids: CASSSGQGANTEAFF. The CDR3 nucleotides read TGTGCCAGCAGTTCTGGACAGGGGGCGAACACTGAAGCTTTCTTT.

By proportion, this clone is large. The rearrangement links TRBV11-3 to TRBJ2-3; unclear D gene. There are 15 residues in the CDR3. Germline V lookup: CDR1 SGHNT, CDR2 YENEEA. Trimming took off 2 bases at V and 3 bases at J, with 12 bases between the two ends. The CDR3, as DNA: TGTGCCAGCAGCTTATCTTACCGAGAAACAGATACGCAGTATTTT. Translating gives CASSLSYRETDTQYF.

J is TRBJ1-1 and V is TRBV19, with 8 nucleotides matching TRBD1. Germline values: CDR1 LNHDA, CDR2 SQIVND (reference sequence). The ends lost 5 bases at V and 5 bases at J; junction bases unmatched: 4. The CDR3 covers 13 residues. CDR3 in DNA: TGTGCCAGTAGTTTCACAGGGGGAACTGAAGCTTTCTTT. Residues: CASSFTGGTEAFF.

This clone was seen a few times. The rearrangement uses TRBV6-8 and TRBJ2-2; tentative D call: TRBD1 (6 bases). Germline V gene lookup returns CDR1 MNHGY and CDR2 SAAAGT. This CDR3 comprises 16 residues. V was cut by 6 bases and J by 1 base, with 15 bases left in between. CDR3 in amino acids: CASRNSGTWNTGELFF. CDR3 in DNA: TGTGCCAGCAGAAATTCCGGGACATGGAACACCGGGGAGCTGTTTTTT.

This clone occurred a few times. Germline and junction disagree at one end, which may indicate a read error. This rearrangement joins TRBV6-8 to TRBJ1-4, with 7 bases identical to TRBD1. From germline, CDR1 is MNHGY and CDR2 SAAAGT. The CDR3 consists of 13 residues. The CDR3 DNA reads as TGTGCCAGCAGTGACACCAACCGGGACAGAACTTTATTT. Its translation: CASSDTNRDRTLF.

J is TRBJ1-4 and V is TRBV25-1; D unresolved. CDR3 length equals 16 residues. Looked up from germline, CDR1 is MGHDK and CDR2 is SYGVNS. Trimming took off 3 bases at V and 0 bases at J, with 11 bases between the two ends. This chain's CDR3 is CASSDLAGATNEKLFF. The CDR3 DNA follows: TGTGCCAGCAGTGATCTCGCAGGAGCAACTAATGAAAAACTGTTTTTT.

The rearrangement links TRBV6-8 to TRBJ2-7; 7 positions match TRBD1. Looked up from germline, CDR1 is MNHGY and CDR2 is SAAAGT. The ends lost 0 bases at V and 0 bases at J; junction bases unmatched: 2. The CDR3 length is 15 residues. The CDR3 reads CASSYSQGLSYEQYF. The CDR3 DNA sequence: TGTGCCAGCAGTTACTCACAGGGGCTCTCCTACGAGCAGTACTTC.

V usage is TRBV6-8 and J usage is TRBJ1-5, with D perhaps TRBD1 (5 bases). This CDR3 has 16 residues. The germline gives CDR1 MNHGY, CDR2 SAAAGT. V was shortened by 2 bases and J by 2 bases, with 13 bases between the two germline ends. CDR3 DNA: TGTGCCAGCAGTTACCCGGGACGGAGGGGCAATCAGCCCCAGCATTTT. This gives the protein CASSYPGRRGNQPQHF.